The source of this TCR beta chain is a study of blood T cell repertoires in COVID-19 (dated by TCRdb to 2018 to 2021). Looking at the study overall: Samples covering the acute and convalescent phases of COVID-19 were provided by collaborators in the United States, Italy and Spain. The prospective study material was composed of cDNA or gDNA derived from T cells, B-cell-depleted T cells, or PBMCs. Deeply sampled blood TCRbeta repertoires from subjects exposed to, actively infected with, or recovered from COVID-19 were included in the dataset. The repertoires were made available in a free public database intended to serve as a resource for research on the immune response to SARS-CoV-2. The samples were drawn from two sources: the first 160 participants of the ongoing ImmuneRACE study, and over 1,000 subjects contributed by 6 global collaborators. The sample metadata nearly always contained a de-identified subject ID, COVID-19 status, age in years and sex. HLA class I and class II types, where available, came from metadata supplied by the sample provider rather than from assay-based typing. General findings and caveats noted by the study authors: How much clinical and demographic metadata was included differed by source and by participant, and the metadata was provided uncurated.

TCRbeta CDR3 regions were amplified from genomic DNA by means of the immunoSEQ Assay, a bias-controlled multiplex PCR. Per the original workflow: Within the assay, amplification of reference gene primers was used to estimate how many nucleated cells each sample contained. Sequence reads were collapsed and filtered to measure the absolute abundance of every unique TCRbeta CDR3 rearrangement. For each sample, productive Simpson clonality was calculated as the square root of Simpson's diversity index over productive rearrangements. Entries here come from immuneACCESS through TCRdb and include only in-frame sequences with V and J called. Some clones fail to appear in such tables; in the studies checked, an unresolved V gene covers under half of the shortfall, and the cause of the remainder is unknown. Clonal size and the V and J genes are those of that table, whereas D and trimming came from the DNA. Here the sample has some 210,000 clones; approximately 88% occur a single time. The ten largest clones take up around 10% of the sample.

In the case of this clone: The clone's antigen remains unknown. No base qualities exist here, and no much larger clone lies one base off it.

Participants in the prospective study were aged roughly 18 to 100 years, lived in 24 United States geographic areas, and enrolled through a virtual design. In the prospective study, participants were assigned to cohorts based on the clinical history participants reported in a screening survey and a study questionnaire. Each participant in the prospective study had whole blood, serum and a nasopharyngeal or oropharyngeal swab collected by mobile phlebotomists. Over an approximately 2-month period, participants in the prospective study had the option of providing additional blood draws and questionnaires. Blood samples from the prospective study were shipped frozen or at room temperature prior to DNA extraction. The CDR3 has 15 amino acids, counting the end cysteine and phenylalanine. Just CDR3 DNA is preserved here, 45 bases in frame from base 1. Relative to germline, V is 4 bases shorter and J is 3 bases shorter, with 14 bases between their ends. CDR1 WNHNN and CDR2 SYGVQD were looked up in the germline V gene (reference sequence).

The sample consisted of PBMCs or T cells enriched from blood (not recorded which). The rearranged segments are TRBV10-1 and TRBJ2-3; 5 matching bases give a weak D call of TRBD2. This TCR derives from a man between 18 and 29 years old with acute COVID-19. DNA sequence: TGCGCCAGCAGTGGATTTGGGAGTGGGACAGATACGCAGTATTTT. This codes for CASSGFGSGTDTQYF.